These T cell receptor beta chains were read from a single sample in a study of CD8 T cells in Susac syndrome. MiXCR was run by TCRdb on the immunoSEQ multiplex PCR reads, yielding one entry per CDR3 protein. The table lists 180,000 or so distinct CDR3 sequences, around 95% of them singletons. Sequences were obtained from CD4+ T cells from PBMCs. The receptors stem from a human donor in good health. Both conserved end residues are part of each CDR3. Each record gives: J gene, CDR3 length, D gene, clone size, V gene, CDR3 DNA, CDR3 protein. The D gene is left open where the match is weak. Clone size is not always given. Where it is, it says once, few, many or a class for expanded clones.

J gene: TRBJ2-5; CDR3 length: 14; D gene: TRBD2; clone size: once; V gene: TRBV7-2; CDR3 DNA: TGTGCCAGCAGCGGACCGGGACTAGGCGAGACCCAGTACTTC; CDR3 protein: CASSGPGLGETQYF
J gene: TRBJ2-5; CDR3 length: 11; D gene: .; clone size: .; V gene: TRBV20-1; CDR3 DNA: TGCAGTGCCGGCGGTCGGGAGACCCAGTACTTC; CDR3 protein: CSAGGRETQYF
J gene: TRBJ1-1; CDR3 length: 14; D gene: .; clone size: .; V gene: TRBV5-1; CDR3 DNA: TGCGCCAGCAGCTTCCTGGGGGGGAACACTGAAGCTTTCTTT; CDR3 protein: CASSFLGGNTEAFF
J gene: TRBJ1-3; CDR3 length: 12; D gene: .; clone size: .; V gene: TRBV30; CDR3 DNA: TGTGCCTGGACAGGGTCTGGAAACACCATATATTTT; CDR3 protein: CAWTGSGNTIYF
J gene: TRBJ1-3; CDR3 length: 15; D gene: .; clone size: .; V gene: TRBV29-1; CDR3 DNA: TGCAGCGTTGAAGGGCTAACAGACTCTGGAAACACCATATATTTT; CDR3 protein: CSVEGLTDSGNTIYF
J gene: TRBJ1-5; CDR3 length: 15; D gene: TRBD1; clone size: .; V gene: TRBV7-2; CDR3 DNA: TGTGCCAGCAGCTTACGGGGACAGACCAATCAGCCCCAGCATTTT; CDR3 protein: CASSLRGQTNQPQHF
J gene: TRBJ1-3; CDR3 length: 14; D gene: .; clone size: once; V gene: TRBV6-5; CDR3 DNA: TGTGCCAGCGTGGACTGGCGGACTGGAAACACCATATATTTT; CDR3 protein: CASVDWRTGNTIYF
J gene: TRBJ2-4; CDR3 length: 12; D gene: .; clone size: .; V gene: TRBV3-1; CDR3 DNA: TGTGCCAGCAGCCAAGGGCGATGGTCTCAGTACTTC; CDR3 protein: CASSQGRWSQYF
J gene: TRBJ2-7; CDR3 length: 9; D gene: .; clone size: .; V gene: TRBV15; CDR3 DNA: TGTGCCACCAAGAACGAGCAGTACTTC; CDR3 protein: CATKNEQYF
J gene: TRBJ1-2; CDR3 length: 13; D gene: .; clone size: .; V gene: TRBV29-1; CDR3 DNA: TGCAGCGTTGACAGCCGAAATATCTATGGCTACACCTTC; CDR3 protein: CSVDSRNIYGYTF
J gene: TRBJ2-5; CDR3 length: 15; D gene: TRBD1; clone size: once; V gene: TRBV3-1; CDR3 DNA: TGTGCCAGCAGCCAAGCTCCGACAGGGGGGGCGGCCCAGTACTTC; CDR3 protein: CASSQAPTGGAAQYF
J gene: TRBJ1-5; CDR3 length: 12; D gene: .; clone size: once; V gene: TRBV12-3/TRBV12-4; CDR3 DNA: TGTGCCAGCAGTTTGAGTAGAGGACTCCAGCATTTT; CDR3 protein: CASSLSRGLQHF
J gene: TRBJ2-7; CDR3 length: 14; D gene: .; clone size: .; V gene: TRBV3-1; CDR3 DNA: TGTGCCAGCAGCCAAGTTCCGGGTCCCTACGAGCAGTACTTC; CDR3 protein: CASSQVPGPYEQYF
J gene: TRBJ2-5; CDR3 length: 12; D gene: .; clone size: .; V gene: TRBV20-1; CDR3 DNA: TGCAGTGCTCTGGACTATCAAGAGACCCAGTACTTC; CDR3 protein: CSALDYQETQYF
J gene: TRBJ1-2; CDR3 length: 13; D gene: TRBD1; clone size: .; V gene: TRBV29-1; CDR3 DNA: TGCAGCGTTACGGGACAGAGCGTGAATGGCTACACCTTC; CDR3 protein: CSVTGQSVNGYTF
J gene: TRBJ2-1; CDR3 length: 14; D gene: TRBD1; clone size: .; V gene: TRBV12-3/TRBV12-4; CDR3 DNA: TGTGCCAGCAGTCACGGGACAGCCGGGAATGAGCAGTTCTTC; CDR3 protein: CASSHGTAGNEQFF
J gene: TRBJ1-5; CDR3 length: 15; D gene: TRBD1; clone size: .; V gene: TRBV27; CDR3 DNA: TGTGCCAGCAGTCTAGTAGGGACAGTGCGGCAGCCCCAGCATTTT; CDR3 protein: CASSLVGTVRQPQHF
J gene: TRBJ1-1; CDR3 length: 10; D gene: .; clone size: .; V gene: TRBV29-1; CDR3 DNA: TGCAGCGCCGGAAACACTGAAGCTTTCTTT; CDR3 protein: CSAGNTEAFF
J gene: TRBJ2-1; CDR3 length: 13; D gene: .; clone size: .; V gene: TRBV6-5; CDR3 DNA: TGTGCCAGCAGTCGATCAGGGTCGCATGAGCAGTTCTTC; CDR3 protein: CASSRSGSHEQFF
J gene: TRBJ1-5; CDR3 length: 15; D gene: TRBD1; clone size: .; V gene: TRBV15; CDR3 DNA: TGTGCCACCAGCCAGGGGGGCTATAGCAATCAGCCCCAGCATTTT; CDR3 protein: CATSQGGYSNQPQHF
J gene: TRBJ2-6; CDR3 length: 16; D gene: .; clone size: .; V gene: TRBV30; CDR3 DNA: TGTGCCTGTATACCGGGACAACACTCTGGGGCCAACGTCCTGACTTTC; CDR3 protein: CACIPGQHSGANVLTF
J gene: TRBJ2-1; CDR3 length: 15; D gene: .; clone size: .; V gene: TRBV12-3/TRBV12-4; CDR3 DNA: TGTGCCAGCCGCCCCGGAAGCGGAGCCTACAATGAGCAGTTCTTC; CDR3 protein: CASRPGSGAYNEQFF
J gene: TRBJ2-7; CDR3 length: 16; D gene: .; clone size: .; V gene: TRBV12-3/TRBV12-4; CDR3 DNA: TGTGCCAGCAGTTTCCCGGACGTTCTTTCATCCTACGAGCAGTACTTC; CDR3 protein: CASSFPDVLSSYEQYF
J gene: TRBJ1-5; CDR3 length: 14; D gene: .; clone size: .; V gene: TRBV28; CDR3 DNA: TGTGCCAGCAGTTTGGGGGAAATCAATCAGCCCCAGCATTTT; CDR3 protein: CASSLGEINQPQHF
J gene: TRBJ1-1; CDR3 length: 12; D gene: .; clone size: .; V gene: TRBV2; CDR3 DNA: TGTGCCAGTGGACAGCTAAACACTGAAGCTTTCTTT; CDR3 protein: CASGQLNTEAFF
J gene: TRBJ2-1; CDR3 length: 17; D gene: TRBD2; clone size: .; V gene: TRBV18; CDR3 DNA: TGTGCCAGCTCACCACTACCTCGCGGGGGGGCCTACAATGAGCAGTTCTTC; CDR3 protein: CASSPLPRGGAYNEQFF
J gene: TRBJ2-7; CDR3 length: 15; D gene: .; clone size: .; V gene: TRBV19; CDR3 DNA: TGTGCCAGTAGTATAGACCAGAATGCGGTATACGAGCAGTACTTC; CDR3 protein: CASSIDQNAVYEQYF
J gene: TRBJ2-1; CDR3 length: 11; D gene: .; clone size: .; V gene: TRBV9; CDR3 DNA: TGTGCCAGCAGCGTAGACATCGAGCAGTTCTTC; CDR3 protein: CASSVDIEQFF
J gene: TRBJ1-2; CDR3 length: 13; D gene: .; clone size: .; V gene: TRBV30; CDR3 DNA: TGTGCCTGGAGTGTACGGTATGACTATGGCTACACCTTC; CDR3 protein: CAWSVRYDYGYTF
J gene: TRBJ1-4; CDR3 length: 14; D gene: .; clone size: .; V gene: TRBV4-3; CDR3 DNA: TGCGCCAGCTCCGGGGGGACACTGGATGAAAAACTGTTTTTT; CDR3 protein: CASSGGTLDEKLFF
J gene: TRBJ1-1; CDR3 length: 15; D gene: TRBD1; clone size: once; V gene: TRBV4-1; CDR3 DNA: TGCGCCAGCAGCCACGCAGGGGGCGCGAACACTGAAGCTTTCTTT; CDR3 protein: CASSHAGGANTEAFF
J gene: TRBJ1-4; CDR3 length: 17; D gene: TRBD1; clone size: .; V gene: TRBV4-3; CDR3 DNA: TGCGCCAGCAGCCAAGGTGGGGGCAGGGGGCGAAGGGAAAAACTGTTTTTT; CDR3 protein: CASSQGGGRGRREKLFF
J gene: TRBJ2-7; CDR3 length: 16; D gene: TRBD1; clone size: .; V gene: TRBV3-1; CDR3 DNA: TGTGCCAGCAGCCAAGATTACGGGACAGGACCCTACGAGCAGTACTTC; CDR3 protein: CASSQDYGTGPYEQYF
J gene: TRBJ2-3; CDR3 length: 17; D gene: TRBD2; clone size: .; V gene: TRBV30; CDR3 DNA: TGTGCCTGGAGAGGGGGTAGCGGGGCGGTATCAGTGGATACGCAGTATTTT; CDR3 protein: CAWRGGSGAVSVDTQYF
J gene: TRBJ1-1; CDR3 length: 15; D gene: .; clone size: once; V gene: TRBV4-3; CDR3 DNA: TGCGCCAGCAGCCAAGCGCCGAGGAGCAACACTGAAGCTTTCTTT; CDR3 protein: CASSQAPRSNTEAFF
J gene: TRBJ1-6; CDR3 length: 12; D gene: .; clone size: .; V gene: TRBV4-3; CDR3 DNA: TGCGCCAGCAGCTCCAGAAATTCACCCCTCCACTTT; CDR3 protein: CASSSRNSPLHF
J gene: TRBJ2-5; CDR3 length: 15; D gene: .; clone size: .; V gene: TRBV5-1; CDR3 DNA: TGCGCCAGCAGCTTGGGGCAGGGGTTTGGGGAGACCCAGTACTTC; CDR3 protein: CASSLGQGFGETQYF
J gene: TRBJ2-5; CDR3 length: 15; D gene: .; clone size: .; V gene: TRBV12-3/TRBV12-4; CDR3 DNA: TGTGCCAGCAGCCCACCCGGGGACAAACAAGAGACCCAGTACTTC; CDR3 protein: CASSPPGDKQETQYF
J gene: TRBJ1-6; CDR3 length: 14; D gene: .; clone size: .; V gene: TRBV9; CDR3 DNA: TGTGCCAGCAGCGTAGAGGGAGTGAATTCACCCCTCCACTTT; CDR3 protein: CASSVEGVNSPLHF
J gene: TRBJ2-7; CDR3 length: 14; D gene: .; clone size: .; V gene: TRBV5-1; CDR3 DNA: TGCGCCAGCAGCCCCGGGACGCCGAGCGACGAGCAGTACTTC; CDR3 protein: CASSPGTPSDEQYF
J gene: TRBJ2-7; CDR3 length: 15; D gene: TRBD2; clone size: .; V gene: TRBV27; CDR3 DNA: TGTGCCAGCAGTTTGAGCGGGGTAAACTCCTACGAGCAGTACTTC; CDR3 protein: CASSLSGVNSYEQYF
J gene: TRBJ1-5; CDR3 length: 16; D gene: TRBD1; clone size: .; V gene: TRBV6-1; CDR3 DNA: TGTGCCAGCAGTAGATGGACAGGGAGAGCGGATCAGCCCCAGCATTTT; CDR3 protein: CASSRWTGRADQPQHF